Here is one T cell receptor beta chain with its context. Its antigen remains unidentified. Within one base of it there is no much larger clone, and no base qualities were kept. Enrolling through a virtual design, the prospective study's participants ranged in age from roughly 18 to 89 years and lived across some 23 United States geographic areas. In the prospective study, cohorts were assigned on the basis of participant-reported clinical history obtained from a screening survey and a study questionnaire. A participant counted as exposed if, within 2 weeks of entering the study, that participant had been in contact with someone who had a PCR-confirmed or clinician-diagnosed COVID-19 case. In the prospective study, mobile phlebotomists collected whole blood, serum and a nasopharyngeal or oropharyngeal swab from each participant. Over a roughly 2-month period, participants in the prospective study had the option of providing additional blood draws and questionnaires. Before DNA extraction, blood samples from the prospective study were shipped at room temperature or frozen.

The data originate from a study of blood T cell repertoires in COVID-19 (dated by TCRdb to 2018 to 2020). As for the study more broadly: The collaborator samples originated in the United States, Italy and Spain and spanned the acute and convalescent phases of COVID-19. The repertoires were made available in a free public database intended to serve as a resource for research on the immune response to SARS-CoV-2. The sample metadata nearly always contained a de-identified subject ID, COVID-19 status, age in years and sex. Deeply sampled blood TCRbeta repertoires from subjects exposed to, actively infected with, or recovered from COVID-19 were included in the dataset. HLA class I and class II types, where available, came from metadata supplied by the sample provider rather than from assay-based typing. The samples were drawn from the first 160 participants of the ongoing ImmuneRACE study and from some 1,300 subjects provided by 6 global collaborators. The prospective study material was composed of cDNA or gDNA derived from T cells, B-cell-depleted T cells, or PBMCs. Study-level results and caveats: Clinical and demographic metadata were provided uncurated, with the amount varying by source and participant.

As encoded in the germline V gene (reference sequence), CDR1 is MNHEY while CDR2 is SMNVEV. V has 6 bases trimmed and J has 4 bases trimmed; junction bases matching no gene number 12. Counted from cysteine to phenylalanine, this CDR3 has 16 amino acids. Only CDR3 DNA remains: 48 bases, in frame from the first base. The immunoSEQ Assay, a bias-controlled multiplex PCR, was used to amplify TCRbeta CDR3 regions from genomic DNA. Per the source publication's procedure: The number of nucleated cells in each sample was estimated by amplification of reference gene primers within the assay. Sequence reads were collapsed and filtered to measure the absolute abundance of every unique TCRbeta CDR3 rearrangement. For each sample, productive Simpson clonality was calculated as the square root of Simpson's diversity index across productive rearrangements. This is the immuneACCESS table as TCRdb keeps it, with only in-frame sequences that have V and J called. A part of the clones is gone; compared with another copy, unresolved V genes explain less than half, and the rest is unexplained. V and J calls and clone size come straight from that table; D and trimming were deduced from the DNA. The sample contains hundreds of thousands of clones, about 83% of them found a single time. The ten top clones hold about 4.6% of the sample.

The chain joins TRBV27 to TRBJ1-5; TRBD1 aligns with 7 central bases. This clonotype originated in a woman aged 45-65 years who had been exposed to COVID-19. The sample comprised PBMCs or T cells enriched from blood (not recorded which). The nucleotides are TGTGCCAGCAGAAAGACAGGGACCTTAGCAAATCAGCCCCAGCATTTT. The translation is CASRKTGTLANQPQHF.